These T cell receptor beta chains were read from a single sample in a study of blood T cell repertoires in COVID-19. Libraries were prepared by immunoSEQ multiplex PCR; TCRdb keeps only in-frame clonotypes and omits some of them. The sample yields 200,000 to 250,000 clones, around 80% seen once. Sequences were obtained from peripheral blood. The source is a man aged 45-65 years with active or convalescent COVID-19. Each CDR3 is given with its conserved first and last residue. D genes are given only for firm matches. Size tells how often a clone was seen (once, few, many) or the class of an expanded clone, and some rows leave it out.

v_gene: TRBV28; d_gene: -; j_gene: TRBJ1-1; len: 16; abundance: -; CDR3nt: TGTGCCAGCAGTTTGGGGCAGGGGCCCCAAGGCACTGAAGCTTTCTTT; CDR3aa: CASSLGQGPQGTEAFF
v_gene: TRBV7-3; d_gene: -; j_gene: TRBJ2-1; len: 13; abundance: -; CDR3nt: TGTGCCAGCAGCCGGAACAGACCAGATGAGCAGTTCTTC; CDR3aa: CASSRNRPDEQFF
v_gene: TRBV20-1; d_gene: TRBD2; j_gene: TRBJ2-7; len: 14; abundance: -; CDR3nt: TGCAGTGCTAGTTCAGCGGGAGACTCCTACGAGCAGTACTTC; CDR3aa: CSASSAGDSYEQYF
v_gene: TRBV2; d_gene: -; j_gene: TRBJ1-1; len: 13; abundance: few; CDR3nt: TGTGCCAGCGTGCGGGGTATGAACACTGAAGCTTTCTTT; CDR3aa: CASVRGMNTEAFF
v_gene: TRBV5-1; d_gene: TRBD1; j_gene: TRBJ2-5; len: 16; abundance: -; CDR3nt: TGCGCCAGCAGCGCTCCGGGACAGGGGCGCCGAGAGACCCAGTACTTC; CDR3aa: CASSAPGQGRRETQYF
v_gene: TRBV2; d_gene: -; j_gene: TRBJ2-3; len: 15; abundance: -; CDR3nt: TGTGCCAGCAGTGTAACTAGCCTAGGCACAGATACGCAGTATTTT; CDR3aa: CASSVTSLGTDTQYF
v_gene: TRBV15; d_gene: -; j_gene: TRBJ2-1; len: 14; abundance: -; CDR3nt: TGTGCCACCAGCGGAGCTTGGAGGGGCTATGAGCAGTTCTTC; CDR3aa: CATSGAWRGYEQFF
v_gene: TRBV7-8; d_gene: TRBD2; j_gene: TRBJ2-2; len: 20; abundance: -; CDR3nt: TGTGCCAGCAGCTTAGTCGGGGAACGCAGCGGGGGGCAGAACACCGGGGAGCTGTTTTTT; CDR3aa: CASSLVGERSGGQNTGELFF
v_gene: TRBV4-1; d_gene: -; j_gene: TRBJ1-2; len: 14; abundance: -; CDR3nt: TGCGCCAGCAGCCAATCGACAGCTAACTATGGCTACACCTTC; CDR3aa: CASSQSTANYGYTF
v_gene: TRBV25-1; d_gene: -; j_gene: TRBJ2-1; len: 13; abundance: -; CDR3nt: TGTGCCAGCAGTGGATGGGGGGTGAATGAGCAGTTCTTC; CDR3aa: CASSGWGVNEQFF
v_gene: TRBV5-1; d_gene: -; j_gene: TRBJ2-5; len: 16; abundance: -; CDR3nt: TGCGCCAGCAGCTTGCTCGTCAGCGGGTCCCAAGAGACCCAGTACTTC; CDR3aa: CASSLLVSGSQETQYF
v_gene: TRBV7-8; d_gene: TRBD1; j_gene: TRBJ2-7; len: 15; abundance: -; CDR3nt: TGTGCCAGCAGCTTACGGGGACAGCGACTCTACGAGCAGTACTTC; CDR3aa: CASSLRGQRLYEQYF
v_gene: TRBV5-1; d_gene: TRBD1; j_gene: TRBJ1-1; len: 16; abundance: -; CDR3nt: TGCGCCAGCAGCAAACAACCGGGACAGTCGAACACTGAAGCTTTCTTT; CDR3aa: CASSKQPGQSNTEAFF
v_gene: TRBV10-3; d_gene: -; j_gene: TRBJ2-2; len: 15; abundance: -; CDR3nt: TGTGCCATCAAAGACCTACCCTCGGGGACCGGGGAGCTGTTTTTT; CDR3aa: CAIKDLPSGTGELFF
v_gene: TRBV19; d_gene: -; j_gene: TRBJ1-3; len: 16; abundance: once; CDR3nt: TGTGCCAGTGGTAAGCGGACAGCCAGAATTGGAAACACCATATATTTT; CDR3aa: CASGKRTARIGNTIYF
v_gene: TRBV6-2/TRBV6-3; d_gene: -; j_gene: TRBJ2-1; len: 11; abundance: once; CDR3nt: TGTGCCAGCAGTCCAAGAGGTGAGCAGTTCTTC; CDR3aa: CASSPRGEQFF
v_gene: TRBV24-1; d_gene: -; j_gene: TRBJ2-7; len: 11; abundance: -; CDR3nt: TGTGCCACCAGTGGTGGGCACGAGCAGTACTTC; CDR3aa: CATSGGHEQYF
v_gene: TRBV29-1; d_gene: -; j_gene: TRBJ1-1; len: 13; abundance: -; CDR3nt: TGCAGCGTTGAAGAAACAGGGAACACTGAAGCTTTCTTT; CDR3aa: CSVEETGNTEAFF